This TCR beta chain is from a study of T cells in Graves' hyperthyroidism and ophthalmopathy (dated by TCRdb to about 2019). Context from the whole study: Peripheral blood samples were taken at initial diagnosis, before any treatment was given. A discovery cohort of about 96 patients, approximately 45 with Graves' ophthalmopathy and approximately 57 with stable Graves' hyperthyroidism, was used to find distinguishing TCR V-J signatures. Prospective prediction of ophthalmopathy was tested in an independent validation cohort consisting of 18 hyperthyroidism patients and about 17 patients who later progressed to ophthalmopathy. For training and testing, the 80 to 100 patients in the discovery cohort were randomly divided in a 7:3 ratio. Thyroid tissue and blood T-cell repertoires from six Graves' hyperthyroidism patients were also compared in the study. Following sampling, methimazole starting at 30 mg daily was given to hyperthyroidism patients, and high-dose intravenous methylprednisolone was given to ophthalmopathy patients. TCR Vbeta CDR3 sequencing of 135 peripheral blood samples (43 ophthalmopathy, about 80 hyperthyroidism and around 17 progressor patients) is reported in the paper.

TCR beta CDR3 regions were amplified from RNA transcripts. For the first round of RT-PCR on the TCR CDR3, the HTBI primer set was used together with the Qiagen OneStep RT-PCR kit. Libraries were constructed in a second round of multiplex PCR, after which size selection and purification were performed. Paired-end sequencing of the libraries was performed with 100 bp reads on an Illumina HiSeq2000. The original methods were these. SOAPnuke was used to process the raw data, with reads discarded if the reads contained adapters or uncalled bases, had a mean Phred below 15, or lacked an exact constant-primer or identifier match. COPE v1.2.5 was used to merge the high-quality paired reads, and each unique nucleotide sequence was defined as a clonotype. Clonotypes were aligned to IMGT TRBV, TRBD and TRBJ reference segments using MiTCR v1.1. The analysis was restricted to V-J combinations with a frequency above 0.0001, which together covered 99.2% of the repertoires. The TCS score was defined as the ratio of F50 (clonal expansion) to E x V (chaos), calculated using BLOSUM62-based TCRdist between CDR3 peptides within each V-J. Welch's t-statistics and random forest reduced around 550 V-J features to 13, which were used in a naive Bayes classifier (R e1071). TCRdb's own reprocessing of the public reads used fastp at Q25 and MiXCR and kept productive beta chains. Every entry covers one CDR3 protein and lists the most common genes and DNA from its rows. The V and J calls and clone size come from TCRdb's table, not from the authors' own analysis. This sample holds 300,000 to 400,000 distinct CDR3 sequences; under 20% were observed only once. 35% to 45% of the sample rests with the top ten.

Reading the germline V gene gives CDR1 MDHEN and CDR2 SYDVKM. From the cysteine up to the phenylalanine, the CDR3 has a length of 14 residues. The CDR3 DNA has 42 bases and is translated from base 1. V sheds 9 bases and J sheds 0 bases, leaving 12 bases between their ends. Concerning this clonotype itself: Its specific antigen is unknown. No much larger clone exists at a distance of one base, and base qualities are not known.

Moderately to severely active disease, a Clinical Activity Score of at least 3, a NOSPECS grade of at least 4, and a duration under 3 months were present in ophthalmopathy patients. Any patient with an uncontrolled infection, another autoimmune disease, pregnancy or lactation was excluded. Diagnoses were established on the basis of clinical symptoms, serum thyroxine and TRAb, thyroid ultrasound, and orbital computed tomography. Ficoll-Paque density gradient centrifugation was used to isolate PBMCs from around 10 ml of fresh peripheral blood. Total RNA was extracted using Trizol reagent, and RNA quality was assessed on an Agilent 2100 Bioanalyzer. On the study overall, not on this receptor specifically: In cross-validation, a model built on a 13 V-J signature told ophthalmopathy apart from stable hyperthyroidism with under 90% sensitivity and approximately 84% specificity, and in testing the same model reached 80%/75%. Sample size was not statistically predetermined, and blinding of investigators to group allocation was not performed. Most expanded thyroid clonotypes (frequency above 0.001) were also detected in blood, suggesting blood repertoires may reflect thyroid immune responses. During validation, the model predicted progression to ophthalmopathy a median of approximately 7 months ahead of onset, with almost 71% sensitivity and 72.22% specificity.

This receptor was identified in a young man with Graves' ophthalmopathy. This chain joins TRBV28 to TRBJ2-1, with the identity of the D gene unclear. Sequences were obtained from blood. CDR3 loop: CASPYPSSYNEQFF. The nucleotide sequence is TGTGCCAGTCCCTATCCCAGCTCCTACAATGAGCAGTTCTTC.